What follows is one T cell receptor beta chain and its context. Its antigen remains unidentified. Germline V gives CDR1 MDHEN, CDR2 SYDVKM. The CDR3 has 15 residues. V lost 7 bases to trimming and J lost 6 bases; unmatched junction nucleotides: 9. The data derive from a study of cytomegalovirus exposure and HLA in healthy donors. Study information: Researchers found that roughly 77% of some 400 genotyped donors fell within the Caucasian-associated ancestry cluster.

PCR primers comprised 60 Vbeta and 13 Jbeta primers. The method was immunoSEQ multiplex PCR; TCRdb's version includes in-frame clones alone and lacks a portion of them. The sample records over 250,000 clones, 86% being singletons. Study observations and caveats: Despite most TCR sequences being rare, some public TCRs occurred in many donors.

The sequence came from a man in his forties in good health and CMV-seropositive. The chain uses TRBV28 and TRBJ1-4; 9 bases line up with TRBD1. Material for sequencing was PBMCs. This chain's CDR3 is CASNSHRGRYEKLFF. CDR3 in DNA: TGTGCCAGCAACTCCCACAGGGGGCGTTATGAAAAACTGTTTTTT.